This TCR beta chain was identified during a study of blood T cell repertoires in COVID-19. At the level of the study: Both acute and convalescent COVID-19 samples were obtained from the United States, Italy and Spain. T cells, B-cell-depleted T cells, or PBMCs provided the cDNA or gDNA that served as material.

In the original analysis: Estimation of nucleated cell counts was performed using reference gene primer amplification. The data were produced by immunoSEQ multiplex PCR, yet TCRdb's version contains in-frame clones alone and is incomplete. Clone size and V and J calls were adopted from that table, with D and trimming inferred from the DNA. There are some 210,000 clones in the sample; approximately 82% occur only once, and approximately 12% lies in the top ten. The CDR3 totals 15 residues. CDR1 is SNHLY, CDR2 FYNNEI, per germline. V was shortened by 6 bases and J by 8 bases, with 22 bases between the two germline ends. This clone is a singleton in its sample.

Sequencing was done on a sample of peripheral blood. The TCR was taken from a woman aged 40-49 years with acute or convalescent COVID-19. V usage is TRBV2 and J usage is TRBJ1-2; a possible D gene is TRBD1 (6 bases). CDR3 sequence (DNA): TGTGCCAGCAGCCCGACAGGCCCCCTCGGGGAGGGCTACACCTTC. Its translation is CASSPTGPLGEGYTF.